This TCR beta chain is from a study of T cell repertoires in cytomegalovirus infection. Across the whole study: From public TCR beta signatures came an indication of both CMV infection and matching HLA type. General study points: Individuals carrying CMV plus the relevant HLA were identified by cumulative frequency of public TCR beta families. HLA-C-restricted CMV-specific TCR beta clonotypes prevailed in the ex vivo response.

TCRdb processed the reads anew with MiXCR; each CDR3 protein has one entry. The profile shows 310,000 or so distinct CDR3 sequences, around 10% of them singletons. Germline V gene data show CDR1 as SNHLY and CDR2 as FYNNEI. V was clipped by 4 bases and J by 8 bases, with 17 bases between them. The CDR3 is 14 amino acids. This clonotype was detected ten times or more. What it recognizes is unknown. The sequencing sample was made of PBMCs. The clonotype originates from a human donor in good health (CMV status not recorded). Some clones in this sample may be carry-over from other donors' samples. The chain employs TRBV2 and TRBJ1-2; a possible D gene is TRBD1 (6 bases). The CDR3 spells CASSGRGALGGYTF. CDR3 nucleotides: TGTGCCAGCAGTGGGAGGGGGGCTCTCGGGGGCTACACCTTC.